One and the same sample provided the 24 T cell receptor beta chains below, sequenced in a study of OX40 agonist ivuxolimab in advanced cancers. Some clones are missing from TCRdb's copy, which holds only in-frame ones; the method was immunoSEQ multiplex PCR. The data hold around 23,000 clones, with approximately 80% observed a single time. The specimen comprised CD4+ or CD8+ T cells sorted from blood, sampled in a trial of the OX40 agonist ivuxolimab. These receptors were collected from an adult with an advanced solid tumor such as melanoma, head and neck, liver or kidney cancer.

The chain's CDR3 is CASRPASDYYEQYF. The CDR3 region has the DNA TGTGCCAGCCGACCCGCTAGCGACTACTACGAGCAGTACTTC. The chain joins TRBV28 to TRBJ2-7; possibly TRBD2 for D (6 bases). This CDR3 is built from 14 residues. Trimming shortened V by 8 bases and J by 3 bases, and 17 bases separated the two germline ends. Looked up from germline, CDR1 is MDHEN and CDR2 is SYDVKM.

The J gene is TRBJ1-1, the V gene TRBV19; 8 bases fit TRBD1. V gave up 5 bases and J gave up 3 bases; unmatched junction bases: 11. CDR3 length equals 16 residues. The germline gives CDR1 LNHDA, CDR2 SQIVND (reference sequence). Here the CDR3 DNA reads TGTGCCAGTAGTTTTGCCAGGGGGCAGGGCGACACTGAAGCTTTCTTT. Its translation: CASSFARGQGDTEAFF. Full variable domain (missing parts from reference TRBV19 and TRBJ1-1): DGGITQSPKYLFRKEGQNVTLSCEQNLNHDAMYWYRQDPGQGLRLIYYSQIVNDFQKGDIAEGYSVSREKKESFPLTVTSAQKNPTAFYLCASSFARGQGDTEAFFGQGTRLTVV.

The chain combines TRBV4-1 with TRBJ2-6; unclear D gene. CDR3 length equals 18 residues. Trimming removed 3 bases from V and 0 bases from J, with 15 bases in between. From germline, CDR1 is MGHRA and CDR2 YSYEKL. The CDR3 DNA follows: TGCGCCAGCAGCCAGGGGTCTCAAGCTTTCTCTGGGGCCAACGTCCTGACTTTC. Translating gives CASSQGSQAFSGANVLTF.

The chain links TRBV11-3 to TRBJ2-3; D gene uncertain. Trimming stripped 1 base from V and 2 bases from J, with 7 bases between. Germline V gives CDR1 SGHNT, CDR2 YENEEA. The CDR3 consists of 14 residues. The CDR3 DNA is TGTGCCAGCAGCTTAGGTGGGATCACAGATACGCAGTATTTT. Its protein product is CASSLGGITDTQYF.

The chain's CDR3 is CASSRTFPQAVNTEAFF. In nucleotides, the CDR3 is TGCGCCAGCAGTCGTACTTTTCCACAGGCTGTTAACACTGAAGCTTTCTTT. The chain has TRBV5-1 and TRBJ1-1; maybe TRBD1 (5 bases). Per germline, CDR1 SGHRS and CDR2 YFSETQ. V was shortened by 5 bases and J by 2 bases, with 22 bases between the two germline ends. The CDR3 contains 17 residues.

The gene calls are TRBV4-1 and TRBJ1-5; no clear D. Trimming removed 1 base at V and 0 bases at J, with 7 bases between. The CDR3 is made up of 15 amino acids. The germline gives CDR1 MGHRA, CDR2 YSYEKL. The CDR3 bases are TGCGCCAGCAGCCAAGGGCTATATAGCAATCAGCCCCAGCATTTT. As protein: CASSQGLYSNQPQHF.

The chain has TRBV6-5 and TRBJ2-5; 8 positions match TRBD2. The tail of the sequence fits TRBJ2-7 better, so the J call may be wrong. CDR1 and CDR2 (germline): MNHEY, SVGAGI. The CDR3 consists of 15 residues. The CDR3 spells CASSYGPGGLGEQYF. CDR3 DNA: TGTGCCAGCAGTTACGGTCCGGGAGGGTTGGGCGAGCAGTACTTC.

This clone was seen once. V and J are TRBV6-5 and TRBJ2-1; no definite D call. The germline gives CDR1 MNHEY, CDR2 SVGAGI. The germline V and J ends were trimmed by 0 bases and 10 bases, with 7 bases remaining between them. This CDR3 has 12 amino acids. The CDR3 coding sequence is TGTGCCAGCAGTTACTCCCCCCACGAGCAGTTCTTC. This encodes CASSYSPHEQFF.

The gene calls are TRBV28 and TRBJ2-1; maybe TRBD2 (6 bases). This CDR3 has 13 amino acids. Between the trimmed V and J ends, which lost 1 base and 8 bases, there was a span of 9 bases. CDR1 and CDR2 (germline): MDHEN, SYDVKM. This CDR3 is CASSLSGVDEQFF. In nucleotides, the CDR3 is TGTGCCAGCAGTTTATCGGGGGTCGATGAGCAGTTCTTC. Variable domain in full (rest from reference TRBV28 and TRBJ2-1): DVKVTQSSRYLVKRTGEKVFLECVQDMDHENMFWYRQDPGLGLRLIYFSYDVKMKEKGDIPEGYSVSREKKERFSLILESASTNQTSMYLCASSLSGVDEQFFGPGTRLTVL.

The chain carries TRBV9 and TRBJ1-2; D is unclear. Germline CDR1 SGDLS, CDR2 YYNGEE. The ends were cut back, 0 bases at V and 8 bases at J, with 14 bases in the middle. The CDR3 has 14 residues. CDR3 sequence reads: CASSVDRGAKGYTF. The DNA for the CDR3 is TGTGCCAGCAGCGTAGATCGGGGAGCGAAAGGCTACACCTTC.

V usage is TRBV4-1 and J usage is TRBJ2-1, with TRBD2 as a possible D gene (5 bases). CDR3 length equals 13 residues. Germline-derived CDR1 and CDR2 are MGHRA and YSYEKL. The V gene lost 4 bases and the J gene lost 10 bases, with 14 bases spanning the gap. CDR3 in DNA: TGCGCCAGCAGCCCCCATACGACTACGGAGCAGTTCTTC. As protein: CASSPHTTTEQFF.

The chain uses TRBV9 and TRBJ2-6; 7 bases align to TRBD1. The germline gives CDR1 SGDLS, CDR2 YYNGEE. This CDR3 is 17 amino acids long. V dropped 8 bases and J dropped 0; count of bases not matched to a gene: 11. CDR3 in DNA: TGTGCCAGAGGGACAGCCACTTCTATCTCTGGGGCCAACGTCCTGACTTTC. The encoded protein is CARGTATSISGANVLTF.

The V and J genes are TRBV5-1 and TRBJ1-2; D remains ambiguous. Germline loops: CDR1 SGHRS, CDR2 YFSETQ. With 5 bases removed from V and 5 bases from J, the gap between germline ends came to 22 bases. This CDR3 comprises 16 residues. The CDR3 DNA reads TGCGCCAGCAGTGAACCCGAGACCGCCTTTGGTTATGGCTACACCTTC. Translating it yields CASSEPETAFGYGYTF.

In its sample, this clone is medium-sized (0.01 to 0.1%). J is TRBJ1-1 and V is TRBV18; 7 positions match TRBD1. Germline CDR1 reads KGHSH; CDR2 reads LQKENI. V gave up 2 bases and J gave up 6 bases; unmatched junction bases: 12. The CDR3 consists of 16 residues. The CDR3 bases are TGTGCCAGCTCACCAAAGTTCGACAGGGACGGGGCTGAAGCTTTCTTT. Encoded protein: CASSPKFDRDGAEAFF.

The chain uses TRBV4-2 and TRBJ2-7; TRBD2 matches at 8 bases. Germline values: CDR1 LGHNA, CDR2 YNFKEQ. This CDR3 is 14 amino acids long. V gave up 2 bases and J gave up 2 bases; unmatched junction bases: 2. The CDR3 spells CASSQPGLAYEQYF. The CDR3 nucleotides are TGTGCCAGCAGCCAACCGGGACTAGCCTACGAGCAGTACTTC.

The CDR3 reads CASSHDSGSSYGELFF. Here the CDR3 DNA reads TGCGCCAGCAGCCACGATAGCGGGAGCTCTTACGGGGAGCTGTTTTTT. V gene TRBV4-1 combines with J gene TRBJ2-2; TRBD2 matches at 9 bases. V was clipped by 3 bases and J by 7 bases; unmatched bases: 9. The V gene's germline CDR1 is MGHRA and CDR2 YSYEKL. The CDR3 contains 16 residues.

This rearrangement joins TRBV7-9 to TRBJ2-3; D is undetermined. Germline lookup yields CDR1 SEHNR and CDR2 FQNEAQ (reference sequence). This CDR3 comprises 16 residues. The V end was cut by 4 bases, the J end by 5 bases, with 19 bases between. The CDR3 DNA reads as TGTGCCAGCAGCTCTAGGCCGGCGCTACCTCGAGATACGCAGTATTTT. Its protein is CASSSRPALPRDTQYF.

V usage is TRBV11-2 and J usage is TRBJ2-1; 13 nucleotides line up with TRBD2. Germline CDR1 SGHAT, CDR2 FQNNGV. V lost 1 base to trimming and J lost 6 bases; unmatched junction nucleotides: 9. The CDR3 is 18 amino acids. The CDR3 DNA reads TGTGCCAGCAGCTTAGCCCAAGGACTAGCGGGAGTGGGCAATGAGCAGTTCTTC. Translated, it gives CASSLAQGLAGVGNEQFF.

The chain couples TRBV7-9 to TRBJ2-1; D gene unclear. The germline V gene encodes CDR1 SEHNR and CDR2 FQNEAQ (reference sequence). Trimming took off 4 bases at V and 3 bases at J, with 7 bases between the two ends. This CDR3 spans 13 amino acids. The CDR3, as DNA: TGTGCCAGCAGCTCCCCACACTACAATGAGCAGTTCTTC. Amino acid sequence: CASSSPHYNEQFF.

This sequence joins TRBV2 and TRBJ2-4, with TRBD2 matching over 7 bases. Germline CDR1 and CDR2: SNHLY and FYNNEI. This CDR3 has 21 residues. The trim removed 3 bases at V and 1 base at J, leaving 21 bases unmatched. CDR3 DNA: TGTGCCAGCAGTGAGTGGACCCTAGCGGTAGGGAGTGGGTCGGCCAAAAACATTCAGTACTTC. Translation: CASSEWTLAVGSGSAKNIQYF.

This sequence joins TRBV21-1 and TRBJ2-5; the table assigns TRBD2, which was not confirmed against the DNA. TRBV21-1 is deemed a pseudogene. The CDR3 is 20 amino acids. The CDR3 is CASSKKRGMEREGREETQYF. The CDR3 DNA is TGTGCCAGCAGCAAAAAGAGGGGAATGGAGCGGGAGGGCCGGGAAGAGACCCAGTACTTC.

This chain joins TRBV9 and TRBJ2-2, with TRBD2 matching over 10 bases. Looked up from germline, CDR1 is SGDLS and CDR2 is YYNGEE. There are 18 residues in the CDR3. Trimming cost V 0 bases and J 5 bases; bases outside gene matches: 10. This CDR3 reads CASSVGGLAAGGTGELFF. CDR3 sequence (DNA): TGTGCCAGCAGCGTAGGAGGACTAGCGGCCGGTGGGACCGGGGAGCTGTTTTTT.

This clone was picked up one time. This chain connects TRBV29-1 to TRBJ1-2, with D possibly matching TRBD1 (6 bases). The V gene's germline CDR1 is SQVTM and CDR2 ANQGSEA. The CDR3 consists of 13 residues. Trimming took off 3 bases at V and 1 base at J, with 9 bases between the two ends. CDR3 in amino acids: CSVENRDNYGYTF. Here the CDR3 DNA reads TGCAGCGTTGAGAACAGGGATAACTATGGCTACACCTTC.

This clone was counted a single time. A junction boundary mismatches the germline segment, possibly from a read error. This chain joins TRBV6-1 and TRBJ2-1, with 13 bases fitting TRBD2. This CDR3 spans 15 amino acids. Germline V CDR1 and CDR2: MNHNS, SASEGT. CDR3 nucleotide sequence: TGTGCCAGCAGGAAACTAGCGGGAGGGTTTTACATTACCGTCTTC. Protein: CASRKLAGGFYITVF.